The table lists the clone carrying this T cell receptor (beta chain) with a few counts. Its antigen is not known. The isolated RNA, all of it, was reverse transcribed, so expressed TCRB transcripts were what got sequenced. Clones were sequenced by immunoSEQ multiplex PCR, and TCRdb holds only the in-frame ones, with some missing. In the table there are 400,000 or so clones, approximately 12% of which are singletons. This entry comes from a study of beta chain features in type 1 diabetes. Points from the study as a whole: Patients with Type 1 diabetes showed moderately but significantly shorter TCRB CDR3s in all four CD4+ subsets.

The germline CDR1 and CDR2 sequences are SEHNR and FQNEAQ (reference sequence). After removal of 7 bases from V and 0 bases from J, the junction contained 6 bases not matched to a gene. CDR3 length: 15 residues. This chain links TRBV7-9 with TRBJ2-3, with 8 bases aligning to TRBD2. Sequenced sample: naive CD4+ T cells from blood. The source of this sequence is a woman aged 18-35 years with type 1 diabetes. In nucleotides, the CDR3 is TGTGCCAGCATCGAGCGGGGGCCCAGCACAGATACGCAGTATTTT. Its translation: CASIERGPSTDTQYF.